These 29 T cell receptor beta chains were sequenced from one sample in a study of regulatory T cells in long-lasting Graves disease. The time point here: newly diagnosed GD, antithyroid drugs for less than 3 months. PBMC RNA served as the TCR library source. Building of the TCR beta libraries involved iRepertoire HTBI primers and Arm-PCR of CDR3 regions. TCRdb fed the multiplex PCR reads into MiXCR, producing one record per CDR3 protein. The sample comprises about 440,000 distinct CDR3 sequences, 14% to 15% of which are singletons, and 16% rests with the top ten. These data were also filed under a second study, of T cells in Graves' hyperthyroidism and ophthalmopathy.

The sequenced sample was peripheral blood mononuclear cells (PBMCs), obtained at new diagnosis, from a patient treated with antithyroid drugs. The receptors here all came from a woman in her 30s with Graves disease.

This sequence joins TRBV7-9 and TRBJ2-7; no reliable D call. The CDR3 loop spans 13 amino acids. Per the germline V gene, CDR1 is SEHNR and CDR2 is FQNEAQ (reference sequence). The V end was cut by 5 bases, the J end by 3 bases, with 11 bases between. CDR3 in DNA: TGTGCCAGCAGCCTCCCCGCCCACTACGAGCAGTACTTC. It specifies CASSLPAHYEQYF.

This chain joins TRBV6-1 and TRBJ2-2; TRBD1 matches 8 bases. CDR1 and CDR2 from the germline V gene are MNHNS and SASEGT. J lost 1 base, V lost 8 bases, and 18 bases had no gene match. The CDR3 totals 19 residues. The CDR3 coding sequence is TGTGCCAGCGGCGGACCCTTGTCCACTGGGACAGGGAACACCGGGGAGCTGTTTTTT. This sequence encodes CASGGPLSTGTGNTGELFF.

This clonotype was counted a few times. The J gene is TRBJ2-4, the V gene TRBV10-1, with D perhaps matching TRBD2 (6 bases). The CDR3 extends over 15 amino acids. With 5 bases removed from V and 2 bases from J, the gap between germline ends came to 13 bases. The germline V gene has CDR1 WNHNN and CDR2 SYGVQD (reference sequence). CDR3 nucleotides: TGCGCCAGCAGTCCTTCCGGAGGGACCAAAAACATTCAGTACTTC. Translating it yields CASSPSGGTKNIQYF.

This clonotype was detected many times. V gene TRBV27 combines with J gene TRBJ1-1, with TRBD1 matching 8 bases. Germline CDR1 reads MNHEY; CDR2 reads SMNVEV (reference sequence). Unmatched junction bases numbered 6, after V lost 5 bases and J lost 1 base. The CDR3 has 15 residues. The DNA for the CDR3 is TGTGCCAGCAGTCCCAGGACAGGGTCGAACACTGAAGCTTTCTTT. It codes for CASSPRTGSNTEAFF.

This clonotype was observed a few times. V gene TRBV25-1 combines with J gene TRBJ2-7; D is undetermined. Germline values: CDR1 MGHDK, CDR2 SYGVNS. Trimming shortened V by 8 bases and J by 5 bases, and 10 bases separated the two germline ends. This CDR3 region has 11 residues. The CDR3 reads CASRYVDEQYF. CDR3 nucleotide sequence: TGTGCCAGCCGTTATGTCGACGAGCAGTACTTC.

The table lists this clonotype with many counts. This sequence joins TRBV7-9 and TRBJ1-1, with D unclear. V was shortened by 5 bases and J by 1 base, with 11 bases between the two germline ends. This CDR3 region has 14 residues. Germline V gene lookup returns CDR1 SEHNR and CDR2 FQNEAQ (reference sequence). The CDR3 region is CASSLRRTNTEAFF. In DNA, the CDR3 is TGTGCCAGCAGCCTCCGACGGACGAACACTGAAGCTTTCTTT.

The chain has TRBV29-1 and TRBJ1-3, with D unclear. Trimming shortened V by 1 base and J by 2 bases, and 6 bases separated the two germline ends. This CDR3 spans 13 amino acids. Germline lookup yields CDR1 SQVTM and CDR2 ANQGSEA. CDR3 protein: CSVEGRPGNTIYF. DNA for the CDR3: TGCAGCGTTGAAGGACGGCCTGGAAACACCATATATTTT.

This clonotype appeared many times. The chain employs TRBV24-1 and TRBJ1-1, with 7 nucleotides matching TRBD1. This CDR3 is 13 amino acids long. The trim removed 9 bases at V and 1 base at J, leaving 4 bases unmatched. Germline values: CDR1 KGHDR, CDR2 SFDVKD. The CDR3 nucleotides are TGTGCCACCGCCGGACAGGCGAACACTGAAGCTTTCTTT. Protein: CATAGQANTEAFF.

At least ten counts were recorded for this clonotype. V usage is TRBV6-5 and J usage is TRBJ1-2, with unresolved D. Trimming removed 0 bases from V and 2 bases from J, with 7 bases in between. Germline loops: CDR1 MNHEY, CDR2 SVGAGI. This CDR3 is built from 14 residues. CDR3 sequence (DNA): TGTGCCAGCAGTTACTCCGTCGGAAACTATGGCTACACCTTC. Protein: CASSYSVGNYGYTF.

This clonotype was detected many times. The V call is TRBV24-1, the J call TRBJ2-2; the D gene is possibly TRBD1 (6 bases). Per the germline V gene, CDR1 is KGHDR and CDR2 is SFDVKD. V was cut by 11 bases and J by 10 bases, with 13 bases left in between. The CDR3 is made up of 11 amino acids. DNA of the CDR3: TGTGCCATCAGGGGCGGACAGGAGCTGTTTTTT. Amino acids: CAIRGGQELFF.

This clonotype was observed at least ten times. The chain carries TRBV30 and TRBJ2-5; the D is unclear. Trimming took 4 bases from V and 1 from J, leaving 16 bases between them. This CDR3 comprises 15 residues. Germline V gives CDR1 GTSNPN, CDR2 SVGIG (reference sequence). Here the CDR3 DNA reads TGTGCCTGGAATCCGTCGCGGAGTCCCCAAGAGACCCAGTACTTC. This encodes CAWNPSRSPQETQYF.

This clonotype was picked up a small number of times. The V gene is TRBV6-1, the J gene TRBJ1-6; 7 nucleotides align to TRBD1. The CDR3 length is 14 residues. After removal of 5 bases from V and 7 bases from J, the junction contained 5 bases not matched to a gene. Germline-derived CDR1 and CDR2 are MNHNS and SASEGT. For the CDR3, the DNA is TGTGCCAGCAGTCTAGGGACAGAAAATTCACCCCTCCACTTT. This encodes CASSLGTENSPLHF.

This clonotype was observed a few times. The CDR3 DNA sequence: TGTGCCTGGACCGGGGGCCGGGGCGGGAATGAGCAGTTCTTC. Translation gives CAWTGGRGGNEQFF. V is TRBV30 and J is TRBJ2-1; D could derive from TRBD1 or TRBD2 (6 bases each). Trimming took 4 bases from V and 7 from J, leaving 17 bases between them. The CDR3 consists of 14 residues. Germline CDR1 and CDR2: GTSNPN and SVGIG (reference sequence).

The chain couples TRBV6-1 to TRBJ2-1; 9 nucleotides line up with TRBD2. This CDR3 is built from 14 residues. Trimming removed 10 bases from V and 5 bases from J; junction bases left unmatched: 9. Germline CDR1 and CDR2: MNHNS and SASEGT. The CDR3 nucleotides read TGTGCCACCCAGGGCGGGAGGGTTCACAATGAGCAGTTCTTC. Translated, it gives CATQGGRVHNEQFF.

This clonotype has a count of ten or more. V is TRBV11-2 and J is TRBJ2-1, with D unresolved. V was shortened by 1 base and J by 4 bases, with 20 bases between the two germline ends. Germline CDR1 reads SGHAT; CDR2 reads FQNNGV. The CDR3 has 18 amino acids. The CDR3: CASSLVLGPIPRYNEQFF. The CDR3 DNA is TGTGCCAGCAGCTTAGTCCTCGGACCTATCCCCCGTTACAATGAGCAGTTCTTC.

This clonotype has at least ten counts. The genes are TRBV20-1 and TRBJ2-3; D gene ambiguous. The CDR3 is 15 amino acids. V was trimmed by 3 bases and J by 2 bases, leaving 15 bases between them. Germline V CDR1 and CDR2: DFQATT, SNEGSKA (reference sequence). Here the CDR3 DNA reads TGCAGTGCTAGTAATCGTGTACGTTCCACAGATACGCAGTATTTT. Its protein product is CSASNRVRSTDTQYF.

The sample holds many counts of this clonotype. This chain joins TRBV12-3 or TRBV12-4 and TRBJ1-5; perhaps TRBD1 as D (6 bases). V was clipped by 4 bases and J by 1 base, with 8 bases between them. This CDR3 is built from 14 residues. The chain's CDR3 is CASSYDRSNQPQHF. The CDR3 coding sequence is TGTGCCAGCAGTTACGACAGGAGCAATCAGCCCCAGCATTTT.

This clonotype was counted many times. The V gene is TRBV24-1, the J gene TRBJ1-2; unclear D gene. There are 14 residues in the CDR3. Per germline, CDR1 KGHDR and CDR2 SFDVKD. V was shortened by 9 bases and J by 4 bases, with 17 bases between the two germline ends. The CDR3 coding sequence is TGTGCCACCTCTCCCGGGTTGGAATCCTATGGCTACACCTTC. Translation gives CATSPGLESYGYTF.

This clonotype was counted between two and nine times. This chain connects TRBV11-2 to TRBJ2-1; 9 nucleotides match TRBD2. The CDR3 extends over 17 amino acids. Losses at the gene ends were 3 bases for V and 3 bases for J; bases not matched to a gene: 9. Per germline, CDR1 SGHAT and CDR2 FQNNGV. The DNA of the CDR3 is TGTGCCAGCAGCTTCGATGGCGGGAGGGCCCGCTACAATGAGCAGTTCTTC. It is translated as CASSFDGGRARYNEQFF.

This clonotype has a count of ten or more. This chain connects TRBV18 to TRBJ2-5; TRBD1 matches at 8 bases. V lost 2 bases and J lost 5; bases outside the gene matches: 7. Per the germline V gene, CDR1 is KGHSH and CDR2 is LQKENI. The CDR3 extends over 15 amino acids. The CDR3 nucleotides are TGTGCCAGCTCACCAAGCCAGGGGGCCGGGGAGACCCAGTACTTC. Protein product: CASSPSQGAGETQYF.

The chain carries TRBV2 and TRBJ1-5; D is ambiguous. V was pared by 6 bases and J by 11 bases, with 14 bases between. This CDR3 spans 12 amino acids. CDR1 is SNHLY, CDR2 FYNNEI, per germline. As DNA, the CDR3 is TGTGCCAGCAGGGACCCCTCGATATCCCAGCATTTT. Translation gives CASRDPSISQHF.

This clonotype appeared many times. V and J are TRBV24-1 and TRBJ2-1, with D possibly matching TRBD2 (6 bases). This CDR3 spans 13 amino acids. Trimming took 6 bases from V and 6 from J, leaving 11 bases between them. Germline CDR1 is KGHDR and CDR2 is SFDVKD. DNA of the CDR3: TGTGCCACCAGTACGGCGGGGTTCAATGAGCAGTTCTTC. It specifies CATSTAGFNEQFF.

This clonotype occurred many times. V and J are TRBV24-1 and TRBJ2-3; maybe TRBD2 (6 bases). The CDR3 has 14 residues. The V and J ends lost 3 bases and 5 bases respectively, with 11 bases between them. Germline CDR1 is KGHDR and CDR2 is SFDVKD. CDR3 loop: CATSDPGLQDTQYF. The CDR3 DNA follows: TGTGCCACCAGTGATCCGGGACTGCAAGATACGCAGTATTTT.

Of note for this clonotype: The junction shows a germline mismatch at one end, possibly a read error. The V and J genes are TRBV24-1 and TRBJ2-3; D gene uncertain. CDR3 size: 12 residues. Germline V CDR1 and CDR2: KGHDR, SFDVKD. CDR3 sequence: CATNDEVDTQYF. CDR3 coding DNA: TGTGCCACCAATGATGAGGTGGATACGCAGTATTTT.

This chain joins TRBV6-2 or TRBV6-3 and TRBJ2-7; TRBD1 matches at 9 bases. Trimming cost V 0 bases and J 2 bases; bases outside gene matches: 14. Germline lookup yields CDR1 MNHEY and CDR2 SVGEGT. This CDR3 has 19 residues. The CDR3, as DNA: TGTGCCAGCAGTTACTCGAGGAGTCTTGTAGGACAGGGGACCTACGAGCAGTACTTC. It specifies CASSYSRSLVGQGTYEQYF.

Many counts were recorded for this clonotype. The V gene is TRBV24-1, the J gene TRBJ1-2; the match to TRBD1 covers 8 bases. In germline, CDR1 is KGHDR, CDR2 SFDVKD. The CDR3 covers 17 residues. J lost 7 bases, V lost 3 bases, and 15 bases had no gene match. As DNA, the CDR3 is TGTGCCACCAGTGATCACTCCAGGGGGCCGGGGACCTCTGGCTACACCTTC. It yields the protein CATSDHSRGPGTSGYTF.

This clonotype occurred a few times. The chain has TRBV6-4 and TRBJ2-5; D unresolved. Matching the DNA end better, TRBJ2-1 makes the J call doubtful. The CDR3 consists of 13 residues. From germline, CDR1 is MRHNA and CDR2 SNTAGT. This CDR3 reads CASSFESKNEQFF. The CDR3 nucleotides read TGTGCCAGCAGTTTTGAATCTAAGAATGAGCAGTTCTTC.

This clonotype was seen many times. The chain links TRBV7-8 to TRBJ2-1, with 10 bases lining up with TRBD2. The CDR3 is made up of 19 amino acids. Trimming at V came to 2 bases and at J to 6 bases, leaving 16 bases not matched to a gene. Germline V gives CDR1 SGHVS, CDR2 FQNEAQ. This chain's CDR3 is CASSLNRVRASGSPNEQFF. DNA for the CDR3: TGTGCCAGCAGCTTAAACAGGGTGAGGGCTAGCGGGAGCCCCAATGAGCAGTTCTTC.

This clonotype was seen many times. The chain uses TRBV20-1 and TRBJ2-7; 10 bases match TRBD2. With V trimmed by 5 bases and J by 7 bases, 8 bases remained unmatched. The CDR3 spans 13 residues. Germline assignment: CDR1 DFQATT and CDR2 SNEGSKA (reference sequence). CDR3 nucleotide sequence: TGCAGTGCTCCAGCGGGAGGGCTATGGGAGCAGTACTTC. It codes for CSAPAGGLWEQYF.